This is a list of T cell receptor beta chains from one sample in a study of blood T cell repertoires in COVID-19. Repertoires were generated with immunoSEQ multiplex PCR, while TCRdb's copy carries only in-frame clones and drops some. Altogether around 310,000 clones are present, 89% being singletons, with the ten largest covering 9.5%. The specimen was PBMCs or T cells enriched from blood (not recorded which). The receptor source for this set is a woman in her 40s who had recovered from COVID-19. CDR3s include the opening cysteine and the closing phenylalanine or tryptophan. Each record gives: J gene, clone size, V gene, D gene, CDR3 DNA, CDR3 protein. A D gene is named only where the DNA matches it firmly. A clone size is listed for some rows: how often the clone was seen (once, few, many), or a class if it is expanded.

TRBJ1-3 | NA | TRBV25-1 | TRBD1 | TGTGCCAGCAGCCGCGGACAGGGATCGGGAAACACCATATATTTT | CASSRGQGSGNTIYF
TRBJ1-5 | NA | TRBV28 | NA | TGTGCCAGCAGTCCAATGCAGGGGAGTCAGCCCCAGCATTTT | CASSPMQGSQPQHF
TRBJ2-1 | NA | TRBV15 | NA | TGTGCCACCAGCAGAGACAGGGGATCCTACAATGAGCAGTTCTTC | CATSRDRGSYNEQFF
TRBJ2-3 | NA | TRBV7-7 | NA | TGTGCTAGCAGCTTGGTACGCGCAGATACGCAGTATTTT | CASSLVRADTQYF
TRBJ2-2 | few | TRBV7-2 | TRBD2 | TGTGCCAGCAGCTTAGCCACTAGCGGGGGGTGGACCGGGGAGCTGTTTTTT | CASSLATSGGWTGELFF
TRBJ2-1 | NA | TRBV6-2/TRBV6-3 | TRBD2 | TGTGCCAGCAGTTGGCTAGCGGGAGCCCACAATGAGCAGTTCTTC | CASSWLAGAHNEQFF
TRBJ1-2 | NA | TRBV30 | NA | TGTGCCTGGAGTGTACGAGTAGGGGATGGCTACACCTTC | CAWSVRVGDGYTF
TRBJ2-7 | NA | TRBV3-1/TRBV3-2 | TRBD2 | TGTGCCAGTGGGAGGGCAGGACAATACGAGCAGTACTTC | CASGRAGQYEQYF
TRBJ1-2 | NA | TRBV3-1/TRBV3-2 | NA | TGTGCCAGCAGCCAGCCTGACACGGGCAGGGGCGCTGAGGACTATGGCTACACCTTC | CASSQPDTGRGAEDYGYTF
TRBJ2-2 | NA | TRBV27 | NA | TGTGCCAGCAGTGCGCTCACCGGGGAGCTGTTTTTT | CASSALTGELFF
TRBJ2-5 | NA | TRBV9 | TRBD2 | TGTGCCAGCAGCGTAGGAAGCGGGAGGGAAGAGACCCAGTACTTC | CASSVGSGREETQYF
TRBJ2-7 | NA | TRBV28 | NA | TGTGCCAGCAGGCCATCCGGGACACGCTACGAGCAGTACTTC | CASRPSGTRYEQYF
TRBJ1-6 | once | TRBV28 | TRBD1 | TGTGCCAGCAGTACCAGGGGGCGCGGCTATAATTCACCCCTCCACTTT | CASSTRGRGYNSPLHF
TRBJ1-1 | once | TRBV5-1 | NA | TGCGCCAGCAGTGGAGCGGCGAACACTGAAGCTTTCTTT | CASSGAANTEAFF
TRBJ1-6 | NA | TRBV7-2 | NA | TGTGCCAGCAGCTTGGAGAACAGGCTGCTATCACCCCTCCACTTT | CASSLENRLLSPLHF
TRBJ2-6 | NA | TRBV7-3 | TRBD1 | TGTGCCAGCAGCCGAGGGACAGGGATATCAGGGGCCAACGTCCTGACTTTC | CASSRGTGISGANVLTF
TRBJ2-1 | NA | TRBV11-3 | TRBD2 | TGTGCCAGCAGCAGGACTAGCGGCTACAATGAGCAGTTCTTC | CASSRTSGYNEQFF
TRBJ2-7 | NA | TRBV5-4 | TRBD1 | TGTGCCAGCAGCTTGGGGGGGACAGGGGGTTACGAGCAGTACTTC | CASSLGGTGGYEQYF
TRBJ2-7 | NA | TRBV5-1 | TRBD2 | TGCGCCAGCACCTGGGGGGCTAGCGGGAGGGAGAACGAGCAGTACTTC | CASTWGASGRENEQYF
TRBJ1-2 | NA | TRBV2 | TRBD1 | TGTGCCAGCAGTGCCAGGGGGTTCTATGGCTACACCTTC | CASSARGFYGYTF